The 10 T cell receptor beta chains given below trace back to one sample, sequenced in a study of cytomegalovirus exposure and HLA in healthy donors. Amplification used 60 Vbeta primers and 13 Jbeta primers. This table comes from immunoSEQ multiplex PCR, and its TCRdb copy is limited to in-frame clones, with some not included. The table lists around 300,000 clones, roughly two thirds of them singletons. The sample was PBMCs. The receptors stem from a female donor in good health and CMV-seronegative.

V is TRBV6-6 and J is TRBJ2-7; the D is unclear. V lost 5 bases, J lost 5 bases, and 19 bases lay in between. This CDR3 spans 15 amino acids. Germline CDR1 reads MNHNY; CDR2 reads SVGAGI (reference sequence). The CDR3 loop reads CASSPGGPSNHEQYF. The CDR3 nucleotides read TGTGCCAGCAGTCCCGGTGGCCCTAGTAACCACGAGCAGTACTTC.

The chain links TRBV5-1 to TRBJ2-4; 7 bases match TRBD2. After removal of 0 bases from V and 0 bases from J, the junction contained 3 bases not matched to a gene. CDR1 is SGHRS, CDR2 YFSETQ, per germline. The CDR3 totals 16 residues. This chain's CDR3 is CASSLGSSGAKNIQYF. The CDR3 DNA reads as TGCGCCAGCAGCTTGGGGTCTAGCGGAGCCAAAAACATTCAGTACTTC.

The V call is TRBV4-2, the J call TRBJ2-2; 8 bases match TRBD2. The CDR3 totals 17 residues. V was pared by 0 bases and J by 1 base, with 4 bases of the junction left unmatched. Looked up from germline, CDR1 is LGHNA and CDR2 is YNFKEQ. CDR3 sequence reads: CASSQEVLAGNTGELFF. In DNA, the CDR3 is TGTGCCAGCAGCCAAGAGGTCCTAGCGGGGAACACCGGGGAGCTGTTTTTT.

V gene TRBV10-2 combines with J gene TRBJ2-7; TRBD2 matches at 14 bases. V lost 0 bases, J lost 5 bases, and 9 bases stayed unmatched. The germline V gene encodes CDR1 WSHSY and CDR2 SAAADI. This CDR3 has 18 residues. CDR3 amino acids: CASSESRVGTSGRDEQYF. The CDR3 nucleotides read TGCGCCAGCAGTGAGTCGAGGGTGGGGACTAGCGGGAGAGACGAGCAGTACTTC.

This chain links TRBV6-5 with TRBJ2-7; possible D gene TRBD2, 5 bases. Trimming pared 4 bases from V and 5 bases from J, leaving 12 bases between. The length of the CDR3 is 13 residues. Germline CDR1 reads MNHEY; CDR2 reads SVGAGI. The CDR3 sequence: CASSSRAGDEQYF. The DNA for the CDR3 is TGTGCCAGCAGTTCAAGGGCCGGGGACGAGCAGTACTTC.

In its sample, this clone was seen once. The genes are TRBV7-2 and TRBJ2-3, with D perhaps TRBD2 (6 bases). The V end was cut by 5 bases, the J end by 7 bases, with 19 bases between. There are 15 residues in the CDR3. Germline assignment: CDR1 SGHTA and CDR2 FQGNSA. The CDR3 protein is CASSLPTSFTNTQYF. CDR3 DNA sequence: TGTGCCAGCAGCCTACCAACTAGCTTTACAAATACGCAGTATTTT.

The CDR3 DNA sequence: TGTGCCAGCAGCCCCGGGACTAGCGATGAGCAGTTCTTC. Protein product: CASSPGTSDEQFF. The chain has TRBV7-9 and TRBJ2-1, with 10 bases fitting TRBD2. From germline, CDR1 is SEHNR and CDR2 FQNEAQ (reference sequence). The ends lost 5 bases at V and 8 bases at J; junction bases unmatched: 3. The CDR3 totals 13 residues.

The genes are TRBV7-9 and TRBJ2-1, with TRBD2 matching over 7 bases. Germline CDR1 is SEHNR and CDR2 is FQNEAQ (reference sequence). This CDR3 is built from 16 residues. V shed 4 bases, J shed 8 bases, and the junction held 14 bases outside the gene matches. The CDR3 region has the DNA TGTGCCAGCAGCTCTCAGGTGGGAGCGGGAAGGGATGAGCAGTTCTTC. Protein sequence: CASSSQVGAGRDEQFF. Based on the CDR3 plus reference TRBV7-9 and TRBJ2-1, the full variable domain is DTGVSQNPRHKITKRGQNVTFRCDPISEHNRLYWYRQTLGQGPEFLTYFQNEAQLEKSRLLSDRFSAERPKGSFSTLEIQRTEQGDSAMYLCASSSQVGAGRDEQFFGPGTRLTVL.

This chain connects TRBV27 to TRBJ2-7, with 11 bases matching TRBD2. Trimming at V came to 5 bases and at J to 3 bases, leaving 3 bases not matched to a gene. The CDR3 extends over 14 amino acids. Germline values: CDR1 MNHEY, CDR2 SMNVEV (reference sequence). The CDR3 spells CASSDGTSGYEQYF. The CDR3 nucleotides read TGTGCCAGCAGTGACGGGACTAGCGGCTACGAGCAGTACTTC.

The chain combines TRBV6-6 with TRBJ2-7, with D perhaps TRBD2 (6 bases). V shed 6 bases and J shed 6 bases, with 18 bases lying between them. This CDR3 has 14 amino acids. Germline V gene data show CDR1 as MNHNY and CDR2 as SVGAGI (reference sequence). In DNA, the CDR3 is TGTGCCAGCAGGCGGGATGGGGCGTCGAGCGAGCAGTACTTC. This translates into CASRRDGASSEQYF.